This T cell receptor (beta chain) is drawn from a study of high-grade serous ovarian cancer treatment subgroups. Turning to the study itself: Each sample yielded on average roughly 7,000 unique TCR beta rearrangements from around 15,000 reads.

Method: immunoSEQ multiplex PCR; TCRdb's copy keeps in-frame clones and lacks some. The sample carries around 2,000 clones, roughly 87% recorded once. This clone occurred once. The antigen remains unidentified. Notes on the study in general: These tumor repertoires lack spatial information from bulk sequencing. Only CDR3 was analyzed; CDR1 and CDR2 were not. TCR relatedness rose with neoantigen level and trended with mutation load.

Tumor samples were obtained before definitive surgery or chemotherapy. Per the germline V gene, CDR1 is SNHLY and CDR2 is FYNNEI. The CDR3 runs to 14 residues. V lost 6 bases and J 5 bases, leaving 16 bases between the germline ends. The chain recombines TRBV2 with TRBJ1-1, with TRBD1 as a possible D gene (6 bases). Sequenced sample: tumor tissue. The TCR comes from a human donor with high-grade serous ovarian cancer. The CDR3 here is CASSPIRGRTEAFF. The CDR3 coding sequence is TGTGCCAGCAGCCCTATCAGGGGAAGGACTGAAGCTTTCTTT.